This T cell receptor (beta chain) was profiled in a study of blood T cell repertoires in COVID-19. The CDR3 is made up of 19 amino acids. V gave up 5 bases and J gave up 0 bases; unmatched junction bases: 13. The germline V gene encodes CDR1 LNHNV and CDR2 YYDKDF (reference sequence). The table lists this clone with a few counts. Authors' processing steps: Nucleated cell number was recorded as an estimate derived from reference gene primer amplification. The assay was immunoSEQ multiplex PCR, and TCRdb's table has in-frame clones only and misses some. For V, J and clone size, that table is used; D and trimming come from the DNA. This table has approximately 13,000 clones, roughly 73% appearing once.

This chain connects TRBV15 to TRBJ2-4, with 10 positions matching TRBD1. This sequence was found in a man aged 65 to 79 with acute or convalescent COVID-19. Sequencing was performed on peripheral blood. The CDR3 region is CATSEPGQGTGEAKNIQYF. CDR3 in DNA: TGTGCCACCAGCGAACCGGGACAGGGGACAGGGGAAGCCAAAAACATTCAGTACTTC.